This TCR beta chain derives from a study of control samples from healthy donors and cancer patients (dated by TCRdb to 2020 to 2021). Notes on this clone: No antigen is known for it. No much larger clonotype is one base removed from it; base qualities were not supplied.

The library was obtained by the immunoSEQ multiplex PCR assay. This is the immuneACCESS table as TCRdb keeps it, with only in-frame sequences that have V and J called. A part of the clones is gone; compared with another copy, unresolved V genes explain less than half, and the rest is unexplained. This sample comprises roughly 120,000 clones, 90% of them detected only once. The ten largest clones represent roughly 4% of the sample. Taken from cysteine to phenylalanine, the CDR3 has 13 residues. Just CDR3 DNA is preserved here, 39 bases in frame from base 1. CDR1 and CDR2 are drawn from the germline V gene: SGHTA, FQGNSA. V is shortened by 5 bases, J by 5 bases, and the region joining them spans 11 bases.

The V gene is TRBV7-2 and the J gene is TRBJ2-3; a tentative D call is TRBD1 (6 bases match). The sequenced sample was blood. The receptor was derived from a human donor in good health. The donor label of this sample is uncertain. The CDR3 protein: CASSIQGIDTQYF. The sequence in DNA is TGTGCCAGCAGCATACAGGGTATAGATACGCAGTATTTT.